This TCR beta chain was captured by sequencing in a study of beta chain features in type 1 diabetes. The germline gives CDR1 KGHSH, CDR2 LQKENI. This CDR3 spans 19 amino acids. V shed 6 bases, J shed 4 bases, and the junction held 17 bases outside the gene matches. This clone was observed a handful of times. cDNA synthesis used the whole RNA isolate, giving expressed TCRB sequences. The method was immunoSEQ multiplex PCR; TCRdb's version includes in-frame clones alone and lacks a portion of them. The data show hundreds of thousands of clones, 10% to 12% seen once. The source of this sequence is a woman under 30 in good health. This sequence joins TRBV18 and TRBJ2-2; 10 bases fit TRBD2. The source material was naive CD4+ T cells from blood. The CDR3 sequence is CASSPRPGLASSGTGELFF. The CDR3 DNA is TGTGCCAGCTCCCCCCGACCGGGACTAGCGTCTTCCGGCACCGGGGAGCTGTTTTTT.